Sequencing of this TCR beta chain was carried out in a study of OX40 agonist ivuxolimab in advanced cancers. Study in general: Patients treated during dose escalation were battling hepatocellular carcinoma, melanoma, renal cell or head and neck cancer.

Blood was sampled at baseline, cycle 4 day 1, and cycle 7 day 1. Concerning this clone itself: The antigen is undetermined.

Profiling relied on immunoSEQ multiplex PCR, and the TCRdb table lists in-frame clones only, not all of them. The table has 70,000 or so clones, around 83% seen once. Study-wide points: At doses 0.1 to 3.0 mg/kg, CD4+ and CD8+ clones expanded.

The CDR3 sequence is 18 residues long. CDR1 SGHRS and CDR2 YFSETQ come from the germline V gene. V was pared by 5 bases and J by 3 bases, with 12 bases of the junction left unmatched. The source was CD4+ or CD8+ T cells sorted from blood, collected in a trial of the OX40 agonist ivuxolimab. The receptor comes from an adult with an advanced solid tumor such as melanoma, head and neck, liver or kidney cancer. The V call is TRBV5-1, the J call TRBJ2-6, with 9 bases fitting TRBD2. Here the CDR3 DNA reads TGCGCCAGCAGTTGGGGAGCGGGAGGTACCCTTGGGGCCAACGTCCTGACTTTC. It encodes CASSWGAGGTLGANVLTF.